This T cell receptor beta chain stems from a study of blood T cells in healthy people across ages. CDR1 is MNHNY, CDR2 SVGAGI, per germline (reference sequence). V dropped 6 bases and J dropped 2; count of bases not matched to a gene: 2. The CDR3 has 13 residues. A second PCR, run for about 7 to 11 cycles, used a sample-barcoded 5' primer plus a J-beta primer mix. A single record per CDR3 protein comes from TCRdb applying MiXCR to the 5' RACE reads. The top ten clones hold 20% to 25% of a sample with about 970,000 distinct CDR3 sequences, roughly 51% of them seen once. The V gene is TRBV6-6, the J gene TRBJ1-1; TRBD1 aligns across 8 bases. Sequencing used blood. The TCR comes from a woman aged 55 to 70 in good health. CDR3 sequence reads: CASRDRVNTEAFF. In DNA, the CDR3 is TGTGCCAGCAGGGACAGGGTCAACACTGAAGCTTTCTTT.